A selection of T cell receptor beta chains follows, all from one sample in a study of T cell changes during pregnancy in multiple sclerosis. The assay was immunoSEQ multiplex PCR, and TCRdb's table has in-frame clones only and misses some. Of some 80,000 clones listed, 94% are singletons. The sample here was CD4+ T cells from peripheral blood mononuclear cells, taken after pregnancy. The receptors here all came from a female donor with multiple sclerosis, enrolled in a pregnancy study. Both conserved end residues are part of each CDR3. D genes are given only for firm matches. Not every row has a clone size; where given, it reads once, few, many or a size class.

v_call,cdr3_length,clone_size,j_call,d_call,cdr3_aa,cdr3_nt
TRBV28,16,few,TRBJ1-1,TRBD1,CASSSSGQGQNTEAFF,TGTGCCAGCAGTTCATCAGGACAGGGTCAGAACACTGAAGCTTTCTTT
TRBV5-4,17,.,TRBJ2-1,TRBD2,CASSHRKSGSLSSEQFF,TGTGCCAGCAGCCACCGGAAGAGCGGGAGTTTGAGTAGTGAGCAGTTCTTC
TRBV28,13,once,TRBJ2-7,.,CASSPPQVYEQYF,TGTGCCAGCAGTCCCCCCCAGGTGTACGAGCAGTACTTC
TRBV4-2,16,.,TRBJ2-7,TRBD2,CASSQTQRDPAYEQYF,TGTGCCAGCAGCCAGACCCAGCGGGATCCTGCCTACGAGCAGTACTTC
TRBV5-8,15,.,TRBJ2-6,.,CASSRGHAGANVLTF,TGTGCCAGCAGTCGTGGGCATGCTGGGGCCAACGTCCTGACTTTC
TRBV5-1,15,.,TRBJ2-1,.,CASSLELAITNEQFF,TGCGCCAGCAGCTTGGAACTAGCCATTACCAATGAGCAGTTCTTC
TRBV29-1,12,.,TRBJ2-7,.,CSGGGTAYEQYF,TGCAGCGGGGGTGGGACTGCCTACGAGCAGTACTTC
TRBV10-3,13,once,TRBJ2-1,.,CAISTVLNNEQFF,TGTGCCATCAGTACTGTACTAAACAATGAGCAGTTCTTC
TRBV5-1,15,.,TRBJ2-5,.,CASSFRAGYLETQYF,TGCGCCAGCAGCTTCAGGGCGGGATATTTGGAGACCCAGTACTTC
TRBV7-2,14,.,TRBJ1-2,TRBD1,CASSPDREEYGYTF,TGTGCCAGCAGCCCCGACAGGGAGGAATATGGCTACACCTTC
TRBV2,13,.,TRBJ2-5,TRBD2,CASSFSGRETQYF,TGTGCCAGCAGTTTTAGCGGGAGGGAGACCCAGTACTTC
TRBV9,18,.,TRBJ2-6,.,CASSASSTGSSGANVLTF,TGTGCCAGCAGCGCCTCCTCGACGGGGTCCTCTGGGGCCAACGTCCTGACTTTC
TRBV5-1,17,.,TRBJ2-7,TRBD2,CASSSGLAGGTSYEQYF,TGCGCCAGCAGCTCCGGACTAGCGGGAGGGACTTCCTACGAGCAGTACTTC
TRBV7-2,15,.,TRBJ2-5,.,CASSRMAGAGETQYF,TGTGCCAGCAGCCGGATGGCGGGGGCTGGAGAGACCCAGTACTTC
TRBV6-6,16,.,TRBJ2-2,TRBD1,CASSYTGDVNTGELFF,TGTGCCAGCAGTTACACAGGGGATGTAAACACCGGGGAGCTGTTTTTT
TRBV7-3,16,.,TRBJ2-1,TRBD2,CASSPQGGASYNEQFF,TGTGCCAGCAGCCCCCAGGGAGGGGCGTCCTACAATGAGCAGTTCTTC
TRBV30,16,.,TRBJ2-3,.,CAWSVATGVRTDTQYF,TGTGCCTGGAGTGTAGCGACGGGAGTACGAACAGATACGCAGTATTTT
TRBV7-8,16,once,TRBJ2-1,.,CASSLRAGVSYNEQFF,TGTGCCAGCAGCTTAAGGGCAGGGGTCTCCTACAATGAGCAGTTCTTC
TRBV28,14,.,TRBJ1-1,.,CASQPGGRKSEAFF,TGTGCCAGCCAACCGGGTGGGAGAAAGTCTGAAGCTTTCTTT
TRBV5-1,14,.,TRBJ1-1,.,CASSQQGRNTEAFF,TGCGCCAGCAGCCAGCAGGGAAGGAACACTGAAGCTTTCTTT
TRBV27,15,.,TRBJ2-2,.,CASSLYSQNTGELFF,TGTGCCAGCAGTTTATACAGCCAGAACACCGGGGAGCTGTTTTTT
TRBV7-9,16,.,TRBJ2-7,TRBD1,CASSLETGGADSEQYF,TGCGCCAGCAGCTTGGAGACAGGGGGCGCCGATTCCGAGCAGTACTTC
TRBV28,19,.,TRBJ1-1,TRBD1,CASSRYRQGKTRKDTEAFF,TGTGCCAGCAGTCGGTATAGACAGGGTAAGACGCGTAAGGACACTGAAGCTTTCTTT
TRBV6-5,15,.,TRBJ2-7,TRBD2,CASSYSRLAGGEQYF,TGTGCCAGCAGTTACTCGAGACTAGCGGGAGGGGAGCAGTACTTC
TRBV18,15,.,TRBJ2-5,.,CASSPWRKEAETQYF,TGTGCCAGCTCACCTTGGAGGAAGGAGGCGGAGACCCAGTACTTC
TRBV7-8,15,.,TRBJ1-2,.,CASNEKGPYVGGYTF,TGTGCCAGCAACGAGAAGGGGCCCTATGTGGGTGGCTACACCTTC
TRBV19,13,.,TRBJ1-1,.,CASSIGQSTEAFF,TGTGCCAGTAGTATAGGACAGAGCACTGAAGCTTTCTTT
TRBV28,11,.,TRBJ2-4,.,CASSPKNIQYF,TGTGCCAGCAGTCCGAAAAACATTCAGTACTTC
TRBV5-1,16,.,TRBJ2-3,TRBD2,CASSFLLAVTTDTQYF,TGCGCCAGCAGCTTTTTACTAGCGGTAACCACAGATACGCAGTATTTT
TRBV15,13,once,TRBJ2-1,.,CATRKTGLSEQFF,TGTGCCACCAGAAAAACAGGGTTGAGTGAGCAGTTCTTC
TRBV6-6,16,.,TRBJ2-2,TRBD2,CASSYSTGRPTGELFF,TGTGCCAGCAGTTACTCGACCGGGAGGCCCACCGGGGAGCTGTTTTTT
TRBV7-7,15,.,TRBJ2-3,.,CASSLGRTLTDTQYF,TGTGCTAGCAGCTTAGGCCGGACACTCACAGATACGCAGTATTTT